Sequencing of this TCR beta chain was carried out in a study of T cell responses to AZD1222 COVID-19 vaccine. General study findings and limits: Nearly half of unique spike-specific TCRs reportedly avoided B.1.351 and B.1.1.7 mutated regions. There were mostly white British donors and more females than males, and clonal diversity was possibly underestimated. Repertoire sampling was restricted to post-peak T cell response timepoints.

With 0 bases removed from V and 7 bases from J, the gap between germline ends came to 12 bases. The CDR3 length is 15 residues. Per germline, CDR1 LGHNA and CDR2 YNFKEQ. Using immunoSEQ multiplex PCR, the repertoire was profiled, and TCRdb retains in-frame clones only, with some absent. The table includes 150,000 to 200,000 clones, over 85% detected once. With respect to this clone: Antigen specificity is unknown.

The chain carries TRBV4-2 and TRBJ1-4; TRBD1 is a possible D gene (5 bases). This TCR was sampled from an adult who received the MenACWY meningococcal vaccine as a control. The sequenced sample was peripheral blood, obtained 28 days after the second dose of the MenACWY control vaccine. CDR3 sequence reads: CASSQDPTRGEKLFF. The CDR3 coding sequence is TGTGCCAGCAGCCAAGACCCGACGAGGGGTGAAAAACTGTTTTTT.